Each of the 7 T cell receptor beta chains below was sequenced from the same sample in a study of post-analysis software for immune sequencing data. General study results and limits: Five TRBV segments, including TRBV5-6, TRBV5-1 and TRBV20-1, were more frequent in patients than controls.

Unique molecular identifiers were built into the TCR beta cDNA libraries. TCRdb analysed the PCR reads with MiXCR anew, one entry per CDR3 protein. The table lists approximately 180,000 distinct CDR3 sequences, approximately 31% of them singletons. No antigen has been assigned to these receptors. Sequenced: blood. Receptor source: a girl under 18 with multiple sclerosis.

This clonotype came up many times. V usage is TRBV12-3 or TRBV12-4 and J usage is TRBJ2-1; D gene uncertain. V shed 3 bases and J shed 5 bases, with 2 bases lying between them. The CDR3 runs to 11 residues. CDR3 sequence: CASSFDNEQFF. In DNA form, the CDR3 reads TGTGCCAGCAGTTTCGACAATGAGCAGTTCTTC.

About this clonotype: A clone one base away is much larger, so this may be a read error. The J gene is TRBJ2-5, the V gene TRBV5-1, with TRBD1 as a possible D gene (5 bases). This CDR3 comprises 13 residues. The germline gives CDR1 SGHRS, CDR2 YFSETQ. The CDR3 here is CVSSLDTKETQYF. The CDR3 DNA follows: TGCGTCAGCAGCTTGGACACTAAAGAGACCCAGTACTTC.

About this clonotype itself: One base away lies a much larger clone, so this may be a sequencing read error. The CDR3 loop is CASSSAGAGSYNEQYF. As DNA, the CDR3 is TGCGCCAGCAGCAGCGCGGGAGCGGGGTCCTACAATGAGCAGTACTTC. The chain employs TRBV4-1 and TRBJ2-1; TRBD2 matches 7 bases. Near its end, the DNA agrees better with TRBJ2-7, so the J call may be wrong. CDR3 size: 16 residues. Germline V gives CDR1 MGHRA, CDR2 YSYEKL.

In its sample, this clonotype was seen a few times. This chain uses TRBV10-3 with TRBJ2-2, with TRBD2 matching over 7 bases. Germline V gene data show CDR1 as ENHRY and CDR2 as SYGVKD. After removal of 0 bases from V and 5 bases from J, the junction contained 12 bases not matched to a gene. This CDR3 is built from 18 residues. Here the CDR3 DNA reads TGTGCCATCAGTGAGTCGTTCCCCAGGGCCGGGAGGACCGGGGAGCTGTTTTTT. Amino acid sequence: CAISESFPRAGRTGELFF.

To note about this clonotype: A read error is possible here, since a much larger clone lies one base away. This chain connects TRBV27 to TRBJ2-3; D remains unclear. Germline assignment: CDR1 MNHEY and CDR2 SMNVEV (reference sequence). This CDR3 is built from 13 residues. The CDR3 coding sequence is TGTGCCAGCAGTAGTTTAAGCACAGATTCGCAGTATTTT. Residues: CASSSLSTDSQYF.

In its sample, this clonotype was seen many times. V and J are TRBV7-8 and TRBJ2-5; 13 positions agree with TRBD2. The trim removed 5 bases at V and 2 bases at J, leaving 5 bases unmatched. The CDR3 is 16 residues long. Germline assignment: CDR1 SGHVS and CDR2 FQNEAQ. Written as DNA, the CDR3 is TGTGCCAGCAGCCCCGGGACTAGCGGGATACAAGAGACCCAGTACTTC. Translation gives CASSPGTSGIQETQYF.

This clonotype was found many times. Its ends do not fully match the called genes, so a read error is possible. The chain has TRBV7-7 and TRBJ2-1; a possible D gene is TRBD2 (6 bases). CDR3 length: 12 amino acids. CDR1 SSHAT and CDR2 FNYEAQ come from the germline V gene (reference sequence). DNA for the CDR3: TGTGCTAGCAGCCCCGGAGGGTTGGAGCAGTTCTTC. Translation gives CASSPGGLEQFF.